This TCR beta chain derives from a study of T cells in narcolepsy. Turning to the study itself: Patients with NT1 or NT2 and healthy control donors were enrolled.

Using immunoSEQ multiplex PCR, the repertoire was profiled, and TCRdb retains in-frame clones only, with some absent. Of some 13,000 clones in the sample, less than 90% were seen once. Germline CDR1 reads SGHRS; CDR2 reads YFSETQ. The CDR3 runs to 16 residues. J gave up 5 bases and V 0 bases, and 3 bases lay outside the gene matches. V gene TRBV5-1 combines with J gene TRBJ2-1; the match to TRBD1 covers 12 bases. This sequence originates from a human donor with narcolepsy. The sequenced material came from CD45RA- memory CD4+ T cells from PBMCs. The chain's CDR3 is CASSLGDRGPHNEQFF. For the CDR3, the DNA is TGCGCCAGCAGCTTGGGGGACAGGGGGCCCCACAATGAGCAGTTCTTC.